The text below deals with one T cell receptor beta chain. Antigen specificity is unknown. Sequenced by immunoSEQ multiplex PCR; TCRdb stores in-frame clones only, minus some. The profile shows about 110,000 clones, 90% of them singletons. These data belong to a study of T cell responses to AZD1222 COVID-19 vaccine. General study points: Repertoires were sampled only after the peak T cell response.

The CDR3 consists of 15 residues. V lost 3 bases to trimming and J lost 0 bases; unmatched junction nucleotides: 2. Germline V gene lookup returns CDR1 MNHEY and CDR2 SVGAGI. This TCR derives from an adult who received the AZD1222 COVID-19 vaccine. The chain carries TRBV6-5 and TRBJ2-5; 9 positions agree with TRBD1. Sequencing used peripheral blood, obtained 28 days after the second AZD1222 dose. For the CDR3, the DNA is TGTGCCAGCAGTTATAGGACAGGGGACCAAGAGACCCAGTACTTC. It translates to CASSYRTGDQETQYF.